This TCR beta chain stems from a study of T-cell memory formation after mild COVID-19. TCR alpha and TCR beta cDNA libraries carrying sample barcodes and UMIs came from 5'RACE with constant-segment primers. Each CDR3 protein is one row after TCRdb ran MiXCR on the 5' RACE reads. In the table there are 300,000 to 400,000 distinct CDR3 sequences, over 10% of which are singletons. This clonotype was observed many times. The sample taken for sequencing was PBMCs or a T cell subset sorted from them (not recorded which). The TCR originated in a man between 18 and 35 years old who had mild COVID-19 (a few samples of this study predate the infection). Cell type and time point are not known.

The CDR3 bases are TGTGCCAGTAGTATATTCCCCCTTTCCAATGAGCAGTTCTTC. It translates to CASSIFPLSNEQFF. This chain uses TRBV19 with TRBJ2-1; D call uncertain. With 2 bases removed from V and 6 bases from J, the gap between germline ends came to 11 bases. The germline gives CDR1 LNHDA, CDR2 SQIVND (reference sequence). CDR3 length: 14 residues.